This is a list of T cell receptor beta chains from one sample in a study of shared clonotypes between healthy human individuals. Here immunoSEQ multiplex PCR was the method, and the copy in TCRdb shows in-frame clones only, minus some. Of some 240,000 clones in the sample, 65% were seen once. The sequencing sample was made of memory CD4+ T cells sorted from blood. Receptor source: a man aged 25-45 years in good health. CDR3s include the opening cysteine and the closing phenylalanine or tryptophan. The order of the fields is CDR3 DNA, CDR3 protein, J gene, V gene, clone size, D gene. The D gene is left open where the match is weak. The size entry is marked missing in some rows and otherwise reads once, few, many or a size class.

CDR3 DNA: TGCGCCAGCAGTGTGGGTTCGGCAGCGAACACTGAAGCTTTCTTT; CDR3 protein: CASSVGSAANTEAFF; J gene: TRBJ1-1; V gene: TRBV10-1; clone size: NA; D gene: NA
CDR3 DNA: TGTGCCAGCAGACCCGACCCCGCAGGAGGGACCCAGTACTTC; CDR3 protein: CASRPDPAGGTQYF; J gene: TRBJ2-5; V gene: TRBV11-2; clone size: NA; D gene: NA
CDR3 DNA: TGTGCCAGCAGTCGGGACAGGTTCAATCAGCCCCAGCATTTT; CDR3 protein: CASSRDRFNQPQHF; J gene: TRBJ1-5; V gene: TRBV7-2; clone size: NA; D gene: TRBD1
CDR3 DNA: TGTGCCAGCAGTGTCGGGGGAGGCTTCGGTCAGCCCCAGCATTTT; CDR3 protein: CASSVGGGFGQPQHF; J gene: TRBJ1-5; V gene: TRBV2; clone size: NA; D gene: NA
CDR3 DNA: TGCGCCAGCAGCTTACTCCAACTAGCGGGAGCGAGCGAGCAGTACTTC; CDR3 protein: CASSLLQLAGASEQYF; J gene: TRBJ2-7; V gene: TRBV5-1; clone size: once; D gene: TRBD2
CDR3 DNA: TGCGCCAGCAGGCGCAGGGGACAGGGGGAAACTGGGAGCTCCTACGAGCAGTACTTC; CDR3 protein: CASRRRGQGETGSSYEQYF; J gene: TRBJ2-7; V gene: TRBV10-1; clone size: NA; D gene: TRBD1
CDR3 DNA: TGTGCCGAAGCAAAGACCGGGACAGGGGGCGCAACTCAGCCCCAGCATTTT; CDR3 protein: CAEAKTGTGGATQPQHF; J gene: TRBJ1-5; V gene: TRBV21-1; clone size: NA; D gene: NA
CDR3 DNA: TGCGCCACCTCGACAGTCCCCCTCTACGAGCAGTACTTC; CDR3 protein: CATSTVPLYEQYF; J gene: TRBJ2-7; V gene: TRBV5-1; clone size: NA; D gene: NA
CDR3 DNA: TGTGCCAGCGGGCGCCATATGGAAAAACTGTTTTTT; CDR3 protein: CASGRHMEKLFF; J gene: TRBJ1-4; V gene: TRBV6-1; clone size: NA; D gene: NA
CDR3 DNA: TGTGCCAGCAGGGCGGGACTAGCGGACCCAAGGGAGCAGTTCTTC; CDR3 protein: CASRAGLADPREQFF; J gene: TRBJ2-1; V gene: TRBV2; clone size: NA; D gene: TRBD2
CDR3 DNA: TGCGCCAGCAGCCAAGAGGCCGGAAACACAGATACGCAGTATTTT; CDR3 protein: CASSQEAGNTDTQYF; J gene: TRBJ2-3; V gene: TRBV4-1; clone size: NA; D gene: NA
CDR3 DNA: TGTGCCAGTAGTATAAATGAGGGAATAGCCGGGCTGCTGTACTTC; CDR3 protein: CASSINEGIAGLLYF; J gene: TRBJ2-7; V gene: TRBV19; clone size: once; D gene: NA
CDR3 DNA: TGTGCCAGCAGCCGGAGCCTGGGGACAGGTCCTCCGAGCTCCTACAATGAGCAGTTCTTC; CDR3 protein: CASSRSLGTGPPSSYNEQFF; J gene: TRBJ2-1; V gene: TRBV14; clone size: NA; D gene: TRBD1
CDR3 DNA: TGTGCCAGCACCCTAGCAGGCAATGAGCAGTTCTTC; CDR3 protein: CASTLAGNEQFF; J gene: TRBJ2-1; V gene: TRBV6-6; clone size: NA; D gene: NA
CDR3 DNA: TGTGCCAGCAGTTCCTACGGCAATCAGCCCCAGCATTTT; CDR3 protein: CASSSYGNQPQHF; J gene: TRBJ1-5; V gene: TRBV6-5; clone size: NA; D gene: NA
CDR3 DNA: TGTGCCAGCAGTTTGGCCAGCTACTATGGCTACACCTTC; CDR3 protein: CASSLASYYGYTF; J gene: TRBJ1-2; V gene: TRBV28; clone size: NA; D gene: NA
CDR3 DNA: TGTGCCTGGAATGGGGCGCAGGCAGATACGCAGTATTTT; CDR3 protein: CAWNGAQADTQYF; J gene: TRBJ2-3; V gene: TRBV30; clone size: NA; D gene: NA
CDR3 DNA: TGTGCCAGCAGTTTAGCCGGGTCCTGGGAAGAGACCCAGTACTTC; CDR3 protein: CASSLAGSWEETQYF; J gene: TRBJ2-5; V gene: TRBV28; clone size: NA; D gene: NA
CDR3 DNA: TGTGCCACCGGGACTAGCGGGACCTACGAGCAGTACTTC; CDR3 protein: CATGTSGTYEQYF; J gene: TRBJ2-7; V gene: TRBV19; clone size: NA; D gene: TRBD2
CDR3 DNA: TGTGCCAGCAGTTTGCAGGGGTACAATGAGCAGTTCTTC; CDR3 protein: CASSLQGYNEQFF; J gene: TRBJ2-1; V gene: TRBV28; clone size: NA; D gene: NA
CDR3 DNA: TGTGCCAGCAAGCCAGGGACAGATACGCAGTATTTT; CDR3 protein: CASKPGTDTQYF; J gene: TRBJ2-3; V gene: TRBV7-2; clone size: NA; D gene: NA
CDR3 DNA: TGTGCCAGCAGGTCGCGGACAGGGGGTACCGGGGAGCTGTTTTTT; CDR3 protein: CASRSRTGGTGELFF; J gene: TRBJ2-2; V gene: TRBV6-1; clone size: NA; D gene: TRBD1
CDR3 DNA: TGCGCCAGCAGCCAAGACTGGTCCTACGAGCAGTACTTC; CDR3 protein: CASSQDWSYEQYF; J gene: TRBJ2-7; V gene: TRBV4-3; clone size: NA; D gene: NA
CDR3 DNA: TGTGCCAGCAGCTTGATTCGGACACATTACAATGAGCAGTTCTTC; CDR3 protein: CASSLIRTHYNEQFF; J gene: TRBJ2-1; V gene: TRBV5-6; clone size: NA; D gene: NA
CDR3 DNA: TGTGCCGGCACGTCAGGGGCTGCTTTCTATGGCTACACCTTC; CDR3 protein: CAGTSGAAFYGYTF; J gene: TRBJ1-2; V gene: TRBV5-4; clone size: many; D gene: NA
CDR3 DNA: TGCGCCAGCAGCGAAGTCTCTGGGGCCAACGTCCTGACTTTC; CDR3 protein: CASSEVSGANVLTF; J gene: TRBJ2-6; V gene: TRBV5-1; clone size: NA; D gene: NA
CDR3 DNA: TGTGCCAGCAGCCCCACAACAACGAACACTGAAGCTTTCTTT; CDR3 protein: CASSPTTTNTEAFF; J gene: TRBJ1-1; V gene: TRBV5-5; clone size: NA; D gene: NA
CDR3 DNA: TGCAGTGCTAGCCGGATTGAGCAGTTCTTC; CDR3 protein: CSASRIEQFF; J gene: TRBJ2-1; V gene: TRBV20-1; clone size: NA; D gene: NA
CDR3 DNA: TGTGCCAGCAGCGGGGCCCAATCCATCGATGAGCAGTTCTTC; CDR3 protein: CASSGAQSIDEQFF; J gene: TRBJ2-1; V gene: TRBV9; clone size: few; D gene: NA
CDR3 DNA: TGTGCCATCACCCAGGGACTAGCGGAGACCCAGTACTTC; CDR3 protein: CAITQGLAETQYF; J gene: TRBJ2-5; V gene: TRBV10-3; clone size: NA; D gene: TRBD2
CDR3 DNA: TGTGCCAGCAGCCCGACGGGAAATGAGCAGTTCTTC; CDR3 protein: CASSPTGNEQFF; J gene: TRBJ2-1; V gene: TRBV11-3; clone size: NA; D gene: NA
CDR3 DNA: TGTGCCAGCAATCGCGGAGGGGCCTCTCAGCCCCAGCATTTT; CDR3 protein: CASNRGGASQPQHF; J gene: TRBJ1-5; V gene: TRBV28; clone size: many; D gene: NA
CDR3 DNA: TGTGCCAGCAGCCAATTTGATCAGGGATCCTACGAGCAGTACTTC; CDR3 protein: CASSQFDQGSYEQYF; J gene: TRBJ2-7; V gene: TRBV4-2; clone size: NA; D gene: NA
CDR3 DNA: TGTGCCACCAGCAGAGGGTTAATAGAGACCCAGTACTTC; CDR3 protein: CATSRGLIETQYF; J gene: TRBJ2-5; V gene: TRBV15; clone size: few; D gene: NA
CDR3 DNA: TGTGCCAGCAGTTCCGGGACAGGGGACAATGAGCAGTTCTTC; CDR3 protein: CASSSGTGDNEQFF; J gene: TRBJ2-1; V gene: TRBV2; clone size: NA; D gene: TRBD1
CDR3 DNA: TGTGCCAGCAGCTTAGCTGGCACTAGCGGAAATGGCCAGTACGAGCAGTACTTC; CDR3 protein: CASSLAGTSGNGQYEQYF; J gene: TRBJ2-7; V gene: TRBV7-2; clone size: NA; D gene: TRBD2
CDR3 DNA: TGTGCCAGCAGTCCGACAGGGGACTCCTACAATGAGCAGTTCTTC; CDR3 protein: CASSPTGDSYNEQFF; J gene: TRBJ2-1; V gene: TRBV5-4; clone size: NA; D gene: TRBD1
CDR3 DNA: TGTGCCAGCAATCCGCAAACCTCTGGAAACACCATATATTTT; CDR3 protein: CASNPQTSGNTIYF; J gene: TRBJ1-3; V gene: TRBV2; clone size: few; D gene: NA
CDR3 DNA: TGTGCCAGCAGCTTAACGTCAGCGGGAGGGCATCTCTTGTATTTT; CDR3 protein: CASSLTSAGGHLLYF; J gene: TRBJ2-3; V gene: TRBV7-3; clone size: NA; D gene: TRBD2
CDR3 DNA: TGCGCCAGCAGCGTACCTCCCGAGACCCAGTACTTC; CDR3 protein: CASSVPPETQYF; J gene: TRBJ2-5; V gene: TRBV5-1; clone size: NA; D gene: NA
CDR3 DNA: TGTGCCAGCAGTTTATTGGGGACAGGGGACCACAATGAGCAGTTCTTC; CDR3 protein: CASSLLGTGDHNEQFF; J gene: TRBJ2-1; V gene: TRBV27; clone size: few; D gene: TRBD1
CDR3 DNA: TGTGCCAGCAGCTTATACGTATCGGGGCTAGGAAGTTCGCTCTACGAGCAGTACTTC; CDR3 protein: CASSLYVSGLGSSLYEQYF; J gene: TRBJ2-7; V gene: TRBV7-2; clone size: few; D gene: NA
CDR3 DNA: TGTGCCAGCAGAGTGACACCGACTGAGGAGCAGTACTTC; CDR3 protein: CASRVTPTEEQYF; J gene: TRBJ2-7; V gene: TRBV6-5; clone size: NA; D gene: NA
CDR3 DNA: TGTGCCAGCAGTTTAGGACAGGGCCGGTTGTTCTTC; CDR3 protein: CASSLGQGRLFF; J gene: TRBJ2-1; V gene: TRBV28; clone size: few; D gene: TRBD1
CDR3 DNA: TGTGCCAGTAGTGACACTAGGTCGGTGGGCGAGCAGTACTTC; CDR3 protein: CASSDTRSVGEQYF; J gene: TRBJ2-7; V gene: TRBV19; clone size: NA; D gene: NA
CDR3 DNA: TGTGCCAGCAGCGTAGCCGATGGCGGGGGCGGTACGCAGTATTTT; CDR3 protein: CASSVADGGGGTQYF; J gene: TRBJ2-3; V gene: TRBV9; clone size: once; D gene: NA
CDR3 DNA: TGTGCCAGTCGGAGGGGGTTCGGGGATACGCAGTATTTT; CDR3 protein: CASRRGFGDTQYF; J gene: TRBJ2-3; V gene: TRBV19; clone size: once; D gene: NA
CDR3 DNA: TGTGCCTGGAGTGATCGGACACGCCAGCCCCAGCATTTT; CDR3 protein: CAWSDRTRQPQHF; J gene: TRBJ1-5; V gene: TRBV30; clone size: NA; D gene: NA